The entry that follows covers one T cell receptor (beta chain) sequence. The sample comes from a study of T cell changes during pregnancy in multiple sclerosis. TCRdb keeps only in-frame clones here, not all; method: immunoSEQ multiplex PCR. Of about 100,000 clones listed, approximately 92% are singletons. CDR1 and CDR2 (germline): MDHEN, SYDVKM. V was clipped by 3 bases and J by 3 bases, with 21 bases between them. This CDR3 has 18 residues. This rearrangement joins TRBV28 to TRBJ1-5; perhaps TRBD1 as D (6 bases). The input for sequencing was peripheral blood, taken after pregnancy. This receptor was obtained from a female donor with multiple sclerosis, enrolled in a pregnancy study. CDR3 DNA sequence: TGTGCCAGCAGTTTGCTTTTGTGGGAACAGGGTAACAATCAGCCCCAGCATTTT. As protein: CASSLLLWEQGNNQPQHF.